Reported below is one T cell receptor (beta chain). TCRdb keeps only in-frame clones here, not all; method: immunoSEQ multiplex PCR. The table lists approximately 170,000 clones, around 89% of them singletons, with under 0.85% in the top ten. The CDR3 is made up of 15 amino acids. Trimming removed 3 bases from V and 3 bases from J; junction bases left unmatched: 7. Per the germline V gene, CDR1 is LGHNT and CDR2 is FRNRAP. The data stem from a study of blood T cell repertoires in COVID-19. Study details: T cells, B-cell-depleted T cells, or PBMCs provided the cDNA or gDNA that served as material.

The source material was PBMCs or T cells enriched from blood (not recorded which). The chain is built from TRBV12-5 and TRBJ1-1; the match to TRBD1 covers 7 bases. This TCR was recovered from a woman aged 18-29 years who had recovered from COVID-19. CDR3 coding DNA: TGTGCTAGTGGTTTTTACAGGGGCCAGTACACTGAAGCTTTCTTT. As protein: CASGFYRGQYTEAFF.